Sequencing of this TCR beta chain was carried out in a study of OX40 agonist ivuxolimab in advanced cancers. Study observations and caveats: The CD4+ and CD8+ T cells in the blood had expanded clonally by week 6 at 0.1 to 3.0 mg/kg.

The trim removed 6 bases at V and 4 bases at J, leaving 3 bases unmatched. CDR3 length: 14 amino acids. CDR1 and CDR2 from the germline V gene are SQVTM and ANQGSEA. Autoimmune disease history or systemic immunosuppression led to patient exclusion. Regarding this clone: What it binds is unknown.

The data were produced by immunoSEQ multiplex PCR, yet TCRdb's version contains in-frame clones alone and is incomplete. Here the sample spans 30,000 to 50,000 clones, roughly 90% being singletons. The TCR sequence derives from an adult with an advanced solid tumor such as melanoma, head and neck, liver or kidney cancer. The sample here was CD4+ or CD8+ T cells sorted from blood, taken in a trial of the OX40 agonist ivuxolimab. The rearrangement links TRBV29-1 to TRBJ2-2, with 12 positions matching TRBD1. The DNA for the CDR3 is TGCAGCGTGGGACAGGGGGCGAGCACCGGGGAGCTGTTTTTT. Encoded protein: CSVGQGASTGELFF.